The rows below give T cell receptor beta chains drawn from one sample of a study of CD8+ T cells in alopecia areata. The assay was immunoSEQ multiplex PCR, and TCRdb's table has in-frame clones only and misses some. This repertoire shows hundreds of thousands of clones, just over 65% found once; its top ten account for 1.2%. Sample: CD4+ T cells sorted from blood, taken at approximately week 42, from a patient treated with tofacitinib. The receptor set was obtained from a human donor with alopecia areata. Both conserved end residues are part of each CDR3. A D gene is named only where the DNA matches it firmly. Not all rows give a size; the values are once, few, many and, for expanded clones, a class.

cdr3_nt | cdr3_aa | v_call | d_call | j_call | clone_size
TGCGCCAGCAGCCAATCCCGGGGGCCTGAAGCTTTCTTT | CASSQSRGPEAFF | TRBV23-1 | . | TRBJ1-1 | .
TGTGCCTGGAGTCCCCAGGTGGATACGCAGTATTTT | CAWSPQVDTQYF | TRBV30 | . | TRBJ2-3 | .
TGTGCCAGCACGGACTCCGGGCAAGAGACCCAGTACTTC | CASTDSGQETQYF | TRBV6-5 | . | TRBJ2-5 | few
TGCGCCAGCAGCCTTGCCGGGAGCACAGATACGCAGTATTTT | CASSLAGSTDTQYF | TRBV4-3 | . | TRBJ2-3 | .
TGCAGCGTTGACGCCAGGCCTTTC | CSVDARPF | TRBV29-1 | . | TRBJ1-2 | few
TGTGCCAGCAGTGTCAGACCTTATGGCTACACCTTC | CASSVRPYGYTF | TRBV6-1 | . | TRBJ1-2 | .
TGTGCCAGCAGAACCCCCGGGGGGCCCACAGATACGCAGTATTTT | CASRTPGGPTDTQYF | TRBV6-5 | . | TRBJ2-3 | .
TGTGCCTCAACCGGAGTAGGGGCCTACGAGCAGTACTTC | CASTGVGAYEQYF | TRBV6-5 | . | TRBJ2-7 | .
TGCAGCGTTGGAGGGGAGGTCCGGGGGGTTTACTACAATGAGCAGTTCTTC | CSVGGEVRGVYYNEQFF | TRBV29-1 | TRBD2 | TRBJ2-1 | .
TGTGCCAGCAGTCAGACAGGGGTTAGTCAGCCCCAGCATTTT | CASSQTGVSQPQHF | TRBV2 | TRBD1 | TRBJ1-5 | .
TGTGCCAGCAGCTTAATGGTAGTTGACACCGGGGAGCTGTTTTTT | CASSLMVVDTGELFF | TRBV7-3 | . | TRBJ2-2 | .
TGCAGCGTTGAAAAGAAGGGGAAGGTAGAGACCCAGTACTTC | CSVEKKGKVETQYF | TRBV29-1 | . | TRBJ2-5 | many
TGTGCCAGCAGCTTGGGCCAGCGGGGTTGGTACGAGCAGTACTTC | CASSLGQRGWYEQYF | TRBV5-6 | TRBD2 | TRBJ2-7 | few
TGCGCCAGCAGCTTGCAATCATTCGAAGAGACCCAGTACTTC | CASSLQSFEETQYF | TRBV5-1 | . | TRBJ2-5 | .
TGTGCCAGCAGCCCAGCCGGGACGGCCTACAATGAGCAGTTCTTC | CASSPAGTAYNEQFF | TRBV7-7 | . | TRBJ2-1 | .
TGTGCCAGCAGTGAAGATCCAATCACTGAAGCTTTCTTT | CASSEDPITEAFF | TRBV2 | . | TRBJ1-1 | few
TGCGCCAGCAGCTTGTTATCCGGGCCGCGCAACACCGGGGAGCTGTTTTTT | CASSLLSGPRNTGELFF | TRBV5-1 | . | TRBJ2-2 | .
TGTGCCACCAGAACCGGGACAGGGGTCAATCAGCCCCAGCATTTT | CATRTGTGVNQPQHF | TRBV15 | TRBD1 | TRBJ1-5 | .
TGTGCCAGCGCAGCGGGGGCTCAGTATAAGGGCTCCTACAATGAGCAGTTCTTC | CASAAGAQYKGSYNEQFF | TRBV27 | TRBD2 | TRBJ2-1 | .
TGCAGCGTCGCACCGGGACAGGGTAATGAAAAACTGTTTTTT | CSVAPGQGNEKLFF | TRBV29-1 | TRBD1 | TRBJ1-4 | .
TGCAGCGTCAGGACAGGGGGAATTGAAAAACTGTTTTTT | CSVRTGGIEKLFF | TRBV29-1 | TRBD1 | TRBJ1-4 | once
TGTGCCAGTAGTACCGGGACAGGGGCTTATGGCTACACCTTC | CASSTGTGAYGYTF | TRBV19 | TRBD1 | TRBJ1-2 | .
TGCAGCGTTTCTACTAGCGGGGGGTCCTACAATGAGCAGTTCTTC | CSVSTSGGSYNEQFF | TRBV29-1 | TRBD2 | TRBJ2-1 | .
. | CSFGQGETQYF | TRBV29-1 | . | TRBJ2-5 | once
TGTGCCAGCTCACCGGGGAGGGAGGGAGGATCCTACGAGCAGTACTTC | CASSPGREGGSYEQYF | TRBV18 | TRBD2 | TRBJ2-7 | few
TGTGCCTGGAAGTCTCCAGGGATAAATTCACCCCTCCACTTT | CAWKSPGINSPLHF | TRBV30 | . | TRBJ1-6 | .
TGTGCCAGCAGTTTACTAGCGGGGGGGCCCACAGATACGCAGTATTTT | CASSLLAGGPTDTQYF | TRBV27 | TRBD2 | TRBJ2-3 | .
TGCAGCGTTCTAAAACTAGCGGGGACTTACTACGAGCAGTACTTC | CSVLKLAGTYYEQYF | TRBV29-1 | TRBD2 | TRBJ2-7 | .
TGTGCCAGCAGCTTTTTAATGACAGATACGCAGTATTTT | CASSFLMTDTQYF | TRBV7-2 | . | TRBJ2-3 | .
TGCAGCGTTGATGTACGGGGTTCGGGGCAGTTCTTC | CSVDVRGSGQFF | TRBV29-1 | . | TRBJ2-1 | few
TGCGCCAGCAGCCTAATGGCCGGGACACCGAACACTGAAGCTTTCTTT | CASSLMAGTPNTEAFF | TRBV5-1 | . | TRBJ1-1 | few
TGCAGCGTTGCGGAAAATAGCAATCAGCCCCAGCATTTT | CSVAENSNQPQHF | TRBV29-1 | . | TRBJ1-5 | few
TGTGCCAGCAGTGGCGGGACAGGGGTCCTAGACACTGAAGCTTTCTTT | CASSGGTGVLDTEAFF | TRBV25-1 | TRBD1 | TRBJ1-1 | once
TGTGCCAGCAGTTTAATAGCGGGGAGCACAGATACGCAGTATTTT | CASSLIAGSTDTQYF | TRBV28 | TRBD2 | TRBJ2-3 | .
TGCGCCAGCAGCTTGGGGGACAGGGGTAATGAGCAGTTCTTC | CASSLGDRGNEQFF | TRBV5-1 | TRBD1 | TRBJ2-1 | .
TGCAGCGTTGAAACTCGGATCAGGGGGTCCTCCTACGAGCAGTACTTC | CSVETRIRGSSYEQYF | TRBV29-1 | TRBD1 | TRBJ2-7 | .
TGCAGCGTCCAGAAGGGCTCCAGGGAGACCCAGTACTTC | CSVQKGSRETQYF | TRBV29-1 | . | TRBJ2-5 | .
TGTGCCAGCAGAGCACCGGGACAGGGACGATCACCCCTCCACTTT | CASRAPGQGRSPLHF | TRBV6-5 | TRBD1 | TRBJ1-6 | .
TGCAGCGTTGGGACTTACGGTTCCTACGAGCAGTACTTC | CSVGTYGSYEQYF | TRBV29-1 | . | TRBJ2-7 | .
TGCAGCGCCTCGGACAGGGGGCTTTATGGCTACACCTTC | CSASDRGLYGYTF | TRBV29-1 | TRBD1 | TRBJ1-2 | .
TGCAGCGTTGACCGGGAGAACACCGGGGAGCTGTTTTTT | CSVDRENTGELFF | TRBV29-1 | . | TRBJ2-2 | few
TGCGCCAGCAGTCGCTCCGGGACAGGGTTGAGCTACACCTTC | CASSRSGTGLSYTF | TRBV4-1 | TRBD1 | TRBJ1-2 | few
TGTGCCAGCAGTGACTCCGGGACTGGAGACTACAATGAGCAGTTCTTC | CASSDSGTGDYNEQFF | TRBV6-4 | . | TRBJ2-1 | .
TGCGCCAGCAGCCAAGAAAAGGGGACCGGGGAGCTGTTTTTT | CASSQEKGTGELFF | TRBV4-3 | . | TRBJ2-2 | .
TGCAGCGTTACCGCGACTAGCGACTTGTCCTACGAGCAGTACTTC | CSVTATSDLSYEQYF | TRBV29-1 | TRBD2 | TRBJ2-7 | .
TGTGCCAGCAGCCAAGGACATGGAAAGGGTTACGAGCAGTACTTC | CASSQGHGKGYEQYF | TRBV14 | . | TRBJ2-7 | few
TGTGCCAGCAACCCTAGAACAGGCCGGGGCACCTTC | CASNPRTGRGTF | TRBV7-2 | . | TRBJ1-2 | .
TGCAGCGTCCGAGGGAGACAGGTCCACGAGCAGTACTTC | CSVRGRQVHEQYF | TRBV29-1 | . | TRBJ2-7 | .
TGTGCCTCGACAAACAGGGCTGGAAACACCATATATTTT | CASTNRAGNTIYF | TRBV30 | . | TRBJ1-3 | .
TGTGCCAGCAGCTTAAACGGCAAAACGGGTGAAAAACTGTTTTTT | CASSLNGKTGEKLFF | TRBV7-2 | . | TRBJ1-4 | .
TGTGCCAGCAGCTTGTTATCTAGGGGTTCTGGGGCCAACGTCCTGACTTTC | CASSLLSRGSGANVLTF | TRBV7-9 | . | TRBJ2-6 | .
TGTGCCAGCAGTTCCCCGACAGAGGGGGCTTTCTTT | CASSSPTEGAFF | TRBV6-5 | . | TRBJ1-1 | few
TGTGCCTGGAGTGACCTGGGAGGCTACACCTTC | CAWSDLGGYTF | TRBV30 | . | TRBJ1-2 | .
TGTGCCAGCAGTGAATCGGTAGGATACTACGAGCAGTACTTC | CASSESVGYYEQYF | TRBV25-1 | . | TRBJ2-7 | .
TGCAGCGTTGTAGTCAGGGGGCGAACCAAAAACATTCAGTACTTC | CSVVVRGRTKNIQYF | TRBV29-1 | TRBD1 | TRBJ2-4 | .